These T cell receptor beta chains were read from a single sample in a study of tumor-infiltrating lymphocytes in localized non-small cell lung cancer. TCRdb's table, derived via immunoSEQ multiplex PCR, lists solely in-frame clones and lacks some. This table holds 7,000 or so clones, more than 70% found once. The sequenced material came from uninvolved lung tissue not adjacent to the tumor. Receptors originate from a human donor with non-small cell lung cancer. Each CDR3 is given with its conserved first and last residue. The D gene is left open where the match is weak. The listing skips clone size in some rows; elsewhere it reads once, few, many or a size class.

>TRBV5-6|TRBD1|TRBJ2-6|-
TGTGCCAGCAGCGGTAGACAGGGGTCCGGGGCCAACGTCCTGACTTTC
CASSGRQGSGANVLTF
>TRBV19|TRBD1|TRBJ1-1|-
TGTGCCAGTACCGATCGACAGGGGGCAGGGAACACTGAAGCTTTCTTT
CASTDRQGAGNTEAFF
>TRBV5-1|TRBD1|TRBJ1-1|few
TGCGCCAGCAGCCAGGGGGTAAGGCCGATGGGCACTGAAGCTTTCTTT
CASSQGVRPMGTEAFF
>TRBV10-2|TRBD2|TRBJ2-7|-
TGCGCCAGCACCCCGTTTAGCGGGGGGGCCGGCGAGCAGTACTTC
CASTPFSGGAGEQYF
>TRBV30|-|TRBJ2-7|-
TGTGCCTGGAGTGTACGCGTAGGGGGCTACGAGCAGTACTTC
CAWSVRVGGYEQYF
>TRBV18|-|TRBJ1-2|once
TGTGCCAGCTCACCCGGGTGGTCCTATGGCTACACCTTC
CASSPGWSYGYTF
>TRBV6-5|TRBD1|TRBJ1-2|-
TGTGCCAGCAATCGCGGGGACAGTAACTATGGCTACACCTTC
CASNRGDSNYGYTF
>TRBV6-4|-|TRBJ1-5|-
TGTGCCAGCAGTGACGGGACAAGCAATCAGCCCCAGCATTTT
CASSDGTSNQPQHF
>TRBV5-1|-|TRBJ1-5|few
TGCGCCAGCAGCTTGAGTGTGGGAGATCAGCCCCAGCATTTT
CASSLSVGDQPQHF
>TRBV29-1|TRBD2|TRBJ2-7|-
TGCAGCGGGACTAGCGGCTCCTACGAGCAGTACTTC
CSGTSGSYEQYF
>TRBV9|-|TRBJ1-5|-
TGTGCCAGCAGTCTTACTCCGAATCAGCCCCAGCATTTT
CASSLTPNQPQHF
>TRBV19|-|TRBJ2-3|-
TGTGCCTGCGGGGGCAGGGGCCGCACAGATACGCAGTATTTT
CACGGRGRTDTQYF
>TRBV2|-|TRBJ1-2|once
TGTGCCAGCTCCGGGGGCATGGACTATGGCTACACCTTC
CASSGGMDYGYTF
>TRBV19|-|TRBJ2-7|-
TGTGCCAGCGGACACCCGAGCTCCTACGAGCAGTACTTC
CASGHPSSYEQYF
>TRBV28|-|TRBJ1-5|-
TGTGCCAGCGCCGAGGACAGCCTTCAGCCCCAGCATTTT
CASAEDSLQPQHF
>TRBV7-2|-|TRBJ2-3|-
TGTGCCAGCACCACGTATGCATCCACAGATACGCAGTATTTT
CASTTYASTDTQYF
>TRBV25-1|TRBD1|TRBJ1-1|-
TGTGCCAGCACGCCGGGACAGGGATTGAACACTGAAGCTTTCTTT
CASTPGQGLNTEAFF
>TRBV19|TRBD1|TRBJ1-2|once
TGTGCCAGTAAACCGGGACAGGGTTTCGGGGGCTACACCTTC
CASKPGQGFGGYTF
>TRBV9|TRBD2|TRBJ2-3|-
TGTGCCAGCAGCCCCGGGACTAGCGGGAGCTTGGGAACAGATACGCAGTATTTT
CASSPGTSGSLGTDTQYF
>TRBV5-1|-|TRBJ1-1|-
TGCGCCAGCAGCCCGGTGGGACGCCCTGTTGGGGCTTTCTTT
CASSPVGRPVGAFF
>TRBV6-6|-|TRBJ2-7|large
TGTGCCAGCAGTTACTCGACAGAAGAGCAGTACTTC
CASSYSTEEQYF
>TRBV19|TRBD1|TRBJ2-3|-
TGTGCCAGTACCACAGGGGGAGGAATGAATACGCAGTATTTT
CASTTGGGMNTQYF
>TRBV7-2|-|TRBJ2-6|-
TGTGCCGAACAGGGAAGTTGGCATGGGGCCAACGTCCTGACTTTC
CAEQGSWHGANVLTF
>TRBV7-9|-|TRBJ1-1|-
TGTGCCAGCAGCCAAGTAGCAAGTGGGGAGTTTGCTTTCTTT
CASSQVASGEFAFF
>TRBV14|-|TRBJ2-7|-
TGTGCCAGCAGCTCACGGGAGCGTTACTCCTACGAGCAGTACTTC
CASSSRERYSYEQYF
>TRBV7-2|TRBD1|TRBJ1-3|-
TGTGCCAGCAGCTCCCACGGGACAGCCTCTGGAAACACCATATATTTT
CASSSHGTASGNTIYF
>TRBV5-1|-|TRBJ1-1|-
TGCGCCAGCAGCTTGGGGGGGCAGGGAAACGCTGAAGCTTTCTTT
CASSLGGQGNAEAFF
>TRBV11-3|-|TRBJ2-3|few
TGTGCCAGCAGCTGGACTTCCACAGATACGCAGTATTTT
CASSWTSTDTQYF
>TRBV4-2|-|TRBJ1-4|-
TGTGCCAGCAGCCAAGTTCACGGGAAGAATGAAAAACTGTTTTTT
CASSQVHGKNEKLFF
>TRBV7-3|TRBD1|TRBJ1-1|-
TGTGCCAGCAGCTCGGGACAGGCTAACACTGAAGCTTTCTTT
CASSSGQANTEAFF
>TRBV6-1|TRBD2|TRBJ2-3|few
TGTGCCGCGAGGGGACTAGCAACAGATACGCAGTATTTT
CAARGLATDTQYF
>TRBV28|-|TRBJ1-4|-
TGTGCCAGCAGCCTAGGACAGTTTAATGAAAAACTGTTTTTT
CASSLGQFNEKLFF
>TRBV7-6|TRBD1|TRBJ1-4|-
TGTGCCAGCAGCCCCGCGTACGGGGACAGGGCGGAAAAACTGTTTTTT
CASSPAYGDRAEKLFF
>TRBV4-2|-|TRBJ1-6|-
TGTGCCAGCAGCCAAGTACGGTCCTATAATTCACCCCTCCACTTT
CASSQVRSYNSPLHF
>TRBV15|-|TRBJ2-7|few
TGTGCCACCAGCAGAGTCGATTCAGGGGGGCGTTACGAGCAGTACTTC
CATSRVDSGGRYEQYF
>TRBV7-2|-|TRBJ2-1|-
TGTGCCAGCAGCTTAATCCATGAGCAGTTCTTC
CASSLIHEQFF
>TRBV5-4|-|TRBJ2-2|-
TGTGCCAGCTGGGCCACAGGGAACACCGGGGAGCTGTTTTTT
CASWATGNTGELFF
>TRBV14|-|TRBJ2-7|few
TGTGCCAGCAGCCAAGCCGGGCAGGAGTCCTACGAGCAGTACTTC
CASSQAGQESYEQYF
>TRBV5-6|TRBD1|TRBJ2-7|-
TGTGCCAGCAGCTTGGGGGACAGGGCCTCCTACGAGCAGTACTTC
CASSLGDRASYEQYF
>TRBV5-6|-|TRBJ2-7|-
TGTGCCAGCAGCCGAGGCGCAGGGTACGAGCAGTACTTC
CASSRGAGYEQYF
>TRBV27|TRBD1|TRBJ1-1|-
TGTGCCAGCAGTTCACAGGGGAGGACTGAAGCTTTCTTT
CASSSQGRTEAFF
>TRBV5-4|-|TRBJ1-5|few
TGTGCCAGCAGCTTCGGGGGAGATTTTCAGCCCCAGCATTTT
CASSFGGDFQPQHF
>TRBV2|-|TRBJ1-1|few
TGTGCCAGCAGTGAACAGGGAGGGGGCACTGAAGCTTTCTTT
CASSEQGGGTEAFF
>TRBV28|TRBD1|TRBJ1-5|-
TGTGCCAGCAGCTTAAGAGGGGGCGCGACAAGATATAGCAATCAGCCCCAGCATTTT
CASSLRGGATRYSNQPQHF
>TRBV30|-|TRBJ2-2|-
TGTGCCTGGAGTGTGGGGGCGAACACCGGGGAGCTGTTTTTT
CAWSVGANTGELFF
>TRBV6-5|TRBD2|TRBJ2-3|once
TGTGCCAGCAGTTTGGATCTAGCGGGGGGCACAGATACGCAGTATTTT
CASSLDLAGGTDTQYF
>TRBV2|-|TRBJ1-6|-
TGTGCCAGCAGTTCCGCGGCGGATTCACCCCTCCACTTT
CASSSAADSPLHF
>TRBV4-2|-|TRBJ2-7|-
TGTGCCAGCAGCCAAGAGCTCAGCTTCTCCTACGAGCAGTACTTC
CASSQELSFSYEQYF
>TRBV30|-|TRBJ1-6|once
TGTGCCTGGAGTCTCCAGGGGTCTTCACCCCTCCACTTT
CAWSLQGSSPLHF
>TRBV11-2|TRBD1|TRBJ2-3|-
TGTGCCAGCAGCTTACAGGGGGCGGGCACAGATACGCAGTATTTT
CASSLQGAGTDTQYF
>TRBV11-1|-|TRBJ1-6|-
TGTGCCAGCAGCTTAGTCTGGCATTCACCCCTCCACTTT
CASSLVWHSPLHF
>TRBV5-1|-|TRBJ1-1|few
TGCGCCAGCAGCTTGGAGGGAATTAATACTGAAGCTTTCTTT
CASSLEGINTEAFF
>TRBV5-1|-|TRBJ1-6|-
TGCGCCAGCAGCTTGGACATCGGCGGCCGGTTTGGTAATTCACCCCTCCACTTT
CASSLDIGGRFGNSPLHF